These 2 T cell receptor beta chains came from one sample sequenced in a study of human CD8 memory T cell subsets. By UMI-labeled 5' RACE, the TCR beta libraries were made. TCRdb derives one entry per CDR3 protein from the 5' RACE reads, leaving out DNA. The record lists 7,500 to 8,500 distinct CDR3 sequences, of which the ten most abundant hold roughly 23%. The specimen sequenced was CD8+ T cells from PBMCs. All receptors derive from a human donor in good health.

V gene TRBV28 combines with J gene TRBJ2-7; the TCRdb D gene call, TRBD1, has no DNA to confirm it. The CDR3 consists of 15 residues. Germline assignment: CDR1 MDHEN and CDR2 SYDVKM. The chain's CDR3 is CASSLGGWAPNEQYF. Together with reference TRBV28 and TRBJ2-7, the CDR3 gives the full variable domain: DVKVTQSSRYLVKRTGEKVFLECVQDMDHENMFWYRQDPGLGLRLIYFSYDVKMKEKGDIPEGYSVSREKKERFSLILESASTNQTSMYLCASSLGGWAPNEQYFGPGTRLTVT.

The chain couples TRBV20-1 to TRBJ2-7; the D call of TRBD1 rests on TCRdb alone, since no DNA is present to check it. The V gene's germline CDR1 is DFQATT and CDR2 SNEGSKA (reference sequence). This CDR3 region has 12 residues. The CDR3 loop is CSARTGNDEQYF.